Listed below are T cell receptor beta chains from one sample, sequenced in a study of CD8+ T cells in alopecia areata. Clones were read by immunoSEQ multiplex PCR, and TCRdb kept only the in-frame ones, dropping some. The sample gives 140,000 to 150,000 clones, approximately 51% of which show up once; roughly 0.9% is in the top ten. The sequences come from CD4+ T cells sorted from blood, collected at week 0. The receptors were sampled from a human donor with alopecia areata. Each CDR3 is given with its conserved first and last residue. The D gene is left open where the match is weak. Expanded clones are given a class, and other clones once, few, many or no size at all.

D gene,J gene,clone size,V gene,CDR3 protein,CDR3 DNA
TRBD1,TRBJ2-7,once,TRBV25-1,CASRDSAYEQYF,TGTGCCTCCCGGGACAGCGCCTACGAGCAGTACTTC
TRBD1,TRBJ2-3,NA,TRBV5-1,CASSFTGGWTDTQYF,TGCGCCAGCAGCTTTACAGGGGGTTGGACAGATACGCAGTATTTT
TRBD2,TRBJ2-1,NA,TRBV6-5,CASSGTTSGQTFF,TGTGCCAGCAGTGGGACAACTAGCGGGCAGACGTTCTTC
NA,TRBJ1-2,few,TRBV29-1,CSAPDSRWGYTF,TGCAGCGCTCCGGACAGTCGATGGGGCTACACCTTC
TRBD1,TRBJ1-2,NA,TRBV29-1,CSVGQGAEGYTF,TGCAGCGTTGGACAGGGGGCGGAAGGCTACACCTTC
TRBD1,TRBJ2-4,few,TRBV6-1,CASSKGGQGNIQYF,TGTGCCAGCAGTAAAGGGGGACAGGGGAACATTCAGTACTTC
TRBD2,TRBJ2-1,NA,TRBV29-1,CSVSRTSGREVVSYNEQFF,TGCAGCGTTTCCAGGACTAGCGGGAGGGAGGTAGTATCCTACAATGAGCAGTTCTTC
TRBD2,TRBJ2-5,NA,TRBV29-1,CSVGYRAGTSGSPAETQYF,TGCAGCGTTGGTTACCGAGCAGGGACTAGCGGGAGTCCAGCCGAGACCCAGTACTTC
NA,TRBJ2-3,NA,TRBV29-1,CSVEDIQWGDTQYF,TGCAGCGTTGAAGATATACAGTGGGGAGATACGCAGTATTTT
TRBD1,TRBJ2-6,NA,TRBV27,CASSLVFQGQRRSGANVLTF,TGTGCCAGCAGTTTAGTATTTCAGGGACAGCGCCGCTCTGGGGCCAACGTCCTGACTTTC
TRBD1,TRBJ1-5,NA,TRBV5-1,CASSVGQGDQPQHF,TGCGCCAGCAGCGTGGGACAGGGGGATCAGCCCCAGCATTTT
NA,TRBJ2-5,NA,TRBV11-1,CASSFYRTEGTQYF,TGTGCCAGCAGCTTCTATCGGACCGAGGGGACCCAGTACTTC
NA,TRBJ2-2,NA,TRBV6-6,CASSYLLGELFF,TGTGCCAGCAGTTACTTACTGGGGGAGCTGTTTTTT
TRBD1,TRBJ2-3,NA,TRBV30,CAWTTGGPDTQYF,TGTGCCTGGACGACAGGGGGCCCGGATACGCAGTATTTT
NA,TRBJ2-6,NA,TRBV15,CATRISGANVLTF,TGTGCCACCAGAATCTCTGGGGCCAACGTCCTGACTTTC
NA,TRBJ2-5,NA,TRBV5-1,CASSWTAVRETQYF,TGCGCCAGCAGCTGGACGGCTGTCCGGGAGACCCAGTACTTC
NA,TRBJ2-7,NA,TRBV21-1,CASSNLPGLAGTVDEQYF,TGTGCCAGCAGCAACCTCCCCGGGCTAGCGGGAACAGTCGACGAGCAGTACTTC
NA,TRBJ1-1,NA,TRBV7-9,CASSLLGNTEAFF,TGTGCCAGCAGCTTACTGGGGAATACTGAAGCTTTCTTT
TRBD2,TRBJ2-5,few,TRBV5-1,CASSLTLAGTETQYF,TGCGCCAGCAGCTTGACCCTAGCGGGAACGGAGACCCAGTACTTC
NA,TRBJ2-3,few,TRBV25-1,CASSVRGASRADTQYF,TGTGCCAGCAGTGTTCGAGGGGCGTCCAGGGCAGATACGCAGTATTTT
TRBD1,TRBJ2-4,NA,TRBV5-4,CASSLRQGDIQYF,TGTGCCAGCAGCTTGAGACAGGGTGACATTCAGTACTTC
NA,TRBJ2-7,NA,TRBV30,CAYSQNYEQYF,TGTGCCTACTCACAGAACTACGAGCAGTACTTC
TRBD1,TRBJ1-2,few,TRBV29-1,CSVDTGTGEHAGYTF,TGCAGCGTTGACACCGGGACAGGGGAGCATGCTGGCTACACCTTC